The entry that follows covers one T cell receptor (beta chain) sequence. Trimming cost V 1 base and J 0 bases, with 10 bases left between them. The germline gives CDR1 MNHNY, CDR2 SVGAGI (reference sequence). This CDR3 is 16 amino acids long. Extracted RNA was reverse transcribed, and the resulting cDNA served as sequencing template. Profiled with immunoSEQ multiplex PCR; TCRdb holds only in-frame clones, not every one. The sample shows hundreds of thousands of clones, around 62% of them seen only once. Peripheral blood and lesional scalp punch biopsies were taken from alopecia areata patients. These data originate in a study of CD8+ T cells in alopecia areata.

The source is a human donor with alopecia areata. The sample consisted of CD4+ T cells sorted from blood, taken at week 0. This chain links TRBV6-6 with TRBJ1-5; no firm D call. The CDR3 DNA reads TGTGCCAGCAGTTACTTCTCCCGCTATAGCAATCAGCCCCAGCATTTT. This codes for CASSYFSRYSNQPQHF.